Sequencing of this T cell receptor (beta chain) was carried out in a study of blood T cell repertoires in COVID-19. Study-wide background: The cDNA or gDNA used as material had been derived from T cells, B-cell-depleted T cells, or PBMCs.

This CDR3 is 14 amino acids long. The V and J ends lost 6 bases and 4 bases, in that order; junction bases with no gene match: 6. Germline assignment: CDR1 SNHLY and CDR2 FYNNEI. This clone was picked up a small number of times. In the authors' workflow: Cell counts per sample came from amplifying reference gene primers. Here immunoSEQ multiplex PCR was the method, and the copy in TCRdb shows in-frame clones only, minus some. The V and J calls and clone size were taken over from that table, and D and trimming were inferred from the DNA. This sample has about 230,000 clones, with 70% to 90% found just once.

The clonotype comes from a man in his fifties or sixties with COVID-19, enrolled during active disease. The chain is built from TRBV2 and TRBJ1-3, with TRBD1 matching 7 bases. Sequencing was carried out using peripheral blood. The DNA of the CDR3 is TGTGCCAGCAGCGCCACAGGGGACGGAAACACCATATATTTT. It translates to CASSATGDGNTIYF.